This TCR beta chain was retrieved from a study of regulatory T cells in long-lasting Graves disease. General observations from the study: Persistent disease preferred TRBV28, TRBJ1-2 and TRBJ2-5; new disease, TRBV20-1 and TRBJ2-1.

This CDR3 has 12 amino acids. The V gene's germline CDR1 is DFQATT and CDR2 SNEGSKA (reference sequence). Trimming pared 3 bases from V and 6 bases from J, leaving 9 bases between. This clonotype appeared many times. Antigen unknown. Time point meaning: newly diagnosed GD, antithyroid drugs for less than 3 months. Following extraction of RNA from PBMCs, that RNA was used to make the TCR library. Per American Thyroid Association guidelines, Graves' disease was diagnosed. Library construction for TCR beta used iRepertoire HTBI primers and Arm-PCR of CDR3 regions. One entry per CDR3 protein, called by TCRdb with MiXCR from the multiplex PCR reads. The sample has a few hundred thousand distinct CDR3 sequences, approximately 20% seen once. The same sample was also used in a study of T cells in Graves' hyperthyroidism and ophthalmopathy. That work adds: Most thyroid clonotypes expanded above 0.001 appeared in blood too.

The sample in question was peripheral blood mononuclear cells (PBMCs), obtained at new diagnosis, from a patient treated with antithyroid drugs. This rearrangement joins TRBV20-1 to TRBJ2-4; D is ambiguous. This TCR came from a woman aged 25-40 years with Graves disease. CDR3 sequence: CSASQDRNIQYF. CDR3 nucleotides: TGCAGTGCTAGTCAGGATAGAAACATTCAGTACTTC.